A single sample gave rise to the 28 T cell receptor beta chains below, sequenced in a study of T cells after yellow fever vaccination (dated by TCRdb to between 2018 and 2021). The treatment or condition label corresponds to: live attenuated yellow fever vaccine strain. Library prep was done by 5' RACE. The reads were generated on an Illumina NovaSeq 6000. TCRdb handled the public reads itself, with Q25 trimming in fastp and clone calling in MiXCR, and kept productive beta chains. Rows are combined by CDR3 protein, so each entry shows the most common genes and DNA. Within this sample are about 340,000 distinct CDR3 sequences, with 3% to 4.5% of them counted one time only. Clones ranked in the top ten supply 20% to 25% of the sample. Specimen: PBMCs, collected 5 days after the yellow fever booster vaccination. These receptors all stem from a young man who received the YFV17D yellow fever vaccine.

Only a few counts were recorded for this clonotype. The rearrangement uses TRBV4-3 and TRBJ2-3; unclear D gene. Per germline, CDR1 LGHNA and CDR2 YSLEER. V lost 0 bases, J lost 6 bases, and 7 bases lay in between. This CDR3 is built from 13 residues. CDR3 sequence reads: CASSQDNTDTQYF. DNA of the CDR3: TGCGCCAGCAGCCAAGACAACACCGATACGCAGTATTTT.

CDR3 sequence (DNA): TGTGCCAGCAGCAGGGGACTAGCGGGGGGGCCCGACACCGGGGAGCTGTTTTTT. Protein sequence: CASSRGLAGGPDTGELFF. The genes are TRBV5-4 and TRBJ2-2; TRBD2 aligns across 16 bases. This CDR3 contains 18 residues. V was clipped by 4 bases and J by 3 bases; unmatched bases: 6. Germline V gives CDR1 SGHNT, CDR2 YYREEE (reference sequence).

This clonotype has only a few counts. The chain employs TRBV5-1 and TRBJ2-3; D possibly uses TRBD1 or TRBD2 (5 bases each). The CDR3 loop spans 16 amino acids. V lost 0 bases to trimming and J lost 8 bases, with 19 bases between them. Germline V gene sequence: CDR1 SGHRS, CDR2 YFSETQ. The CDR3: CASSLALSRAGGTQYF. The CDR3 bases are TGCGCCAGCAGCTTGGCCTTAAGTCGGGCTGGGGGTACGCAGTATTTT.

This clonotype was seen repeatedly, ten times or more. The chain couples TRBV7-2 to TRBJ1-2; D might be TRBD1 (5 bases). V was pared by 1 base and J by 8 bases, with 11 bases between. In germline, CDR1 is SGHTA, CDR2 FQGNSA. This CDR3 is built from 13 residues. Here the CDR3 reads CASSLVAGRGYTF. The CDR3 bases are TGTGCCAGCAGCTTAGTGGCAGGGAGGGGCTACACCTTC.

The chain links TRBV5-4 to TRBJ2-1; 11 bases line up with TRBD2. CDR1 and CDR2 (germline): SGHNT, YYREEE (reference sequence). The CDR3 is 16 amino acids. J lost 8 bases, V lost 1 base, and 8 bases had no gene match. The CDR3 nucleotides are TGTGCCAGCAGCTTGTGGCTAGCGGGGGGTAGCGATGAGCAGTTCTTC. Protein: CASSLWLAGGSDEQFF.

This clonotype was seen repeatedly, ten times or more. The chain recombines TRBV7-9 with TRBJ2-3; D is perhaps TRBD1 (5 bases). The CDR3 loop spans 15 amino acids. V dropped 10 bases and J dropped 4 bases, with 21 bases sitting between them. CDR1 is SEHNR and CDR2 is FQNEAQ in the germline V gene (reference sequence). DNA for the CDR3: TGTGCCACTAGGGTCAGTGGGGCACGGGCAGATACGCAGTATTTT. Its translation is CATRVSGARADTQYF.

A few counts support this clonotype. The chain couples TRBV2 to TRBJ2-3; D is uncertain. CDR1 and CDR2 (germline): SNHLY, FYNNEI. The CDR3 has 16 amino acids. Trimming left V 8 bases short and J 0 bases short, with 18 bases between. The CDR3 here is CASLKVARSSTDTQYF. The CDR3 nucleotides are TGTGCCAGCCTGAAGGTAGCCCGCTCTAGCACAGATACGCAGTATTTT.

This clonotype was seen at least ten times. The chain uses TRBV27 and TRBJ2-7; 8 bases align to TRBD1. This CDR3 comprises 16 residues. Germline values: CDR1 MNHEY, CDR2 SMNVEV (reference sequence). J lost 3 bases, V lost 3 bases, and 10 bases had no gene match. CDR3 amino acids: CASSLRQGARNYEQYF. CDR3 DNA: TGTGCCAGCAGTTTGCGGCAGGGGGCGCGAAACTACGAGCAGTACTTC.

This clonotype was found a few times. J is TRBJ2-3 and V is TRBV12-3 or TRBV12-4, with 7 bases lining up with TRBD1. Germline trimming cut 3 bases from V and 6 bases from J; bases unmatched to any gene: 12. There are 16 residues in the CDR3. The CDR3 bases are TGTGCCAGCAGTTTCATCGGTAGGGGGCTAGATGATACGCAGTATTTT. Translating it yields CASSFIGRGLDDTQYF.

The V and J genes are TRBV5-6 and TRBJ2-2; D gene ambiguous. Trimming took off 2 bases at V and 0 bases at J, with 8 bases between the two ends. The CDR3 covers 15 residues. Germline V gene lookup returns CDR1 SGHDT and CDR2 YYEEEE. Here the CDR3 DNA reads TGTGCCAGCAGCTTCTCTCGGGCGAACACCGGGGAGCTGTTTTTT. This sequence encodes CASSFSRANTGELFF.

V usage is TRBV5-1 and J usage is TRBJ1-3; perhaps TRBD1 as D (6 bases). Deletions cut 4 bases from V and 4 bases from J, with 18 bases between. Germline V lookup: CDR1 SGHRS, CDR2 YFSETQ. The CDR3 runs to 16 residues. CDR3 DNA: TGCGCCAGCAGCCCCCGGACAGTATCTTCGGGAAACACCATATATTTT. Amino acids: CASSPRTVSSGNTIYF.

The chain has TRBV18 and TRBJ2-2; tentatively, D is TRBD1 (6 bases). Germline CDR1 and CDR2: KGHSH and LQKENI. The V end lost 0 bases, the J end lost 4 bases, and 15 bases lay between the germline ends. The CDR3 contains 17 residues. The CDR3 spells CASSPPDRPRGTGELFF. The CDR3 coding sequence is TGTGCCAGCTCACCACCCGACAGGCCACGGGGCACCGGGGAGCTGTTTTTT.

The chain combines TRBV7-2 with TRBJ2-3, with 12 bases aligning to TRBD2. CDR3 length: 16 amino acids. From germline, CDR1 is SGHTA and CDR2 FQGNSA. The J segment lost 2 bases and the V segment lost 4 bases, leaving 4 bases of the junction unmatched. CDR3 sequence reads: CASSSLAGGTTDTQYF. As DNA, the CDR3 is TGTGCCAGCAGCTCTCTAGCGGGGGGGACCACAGATACGCAGTATTTT.

This clonotype was seen a handful of times. V usage is TRBV5-1 and J usage is TRBJ2-3; D remains ambiguous. CDR1 SGHRS and CDR2 YFSETQ come from the germline V gene. The V gene lost 2 bases and the J gene lost 4 bases, with 14 bases spanning the gap. The CDR3 is 15 residues long. This chain's CDR3 is CASSLFTGSSDTQYF. The DNA for the CDR3 is TGCGCCAGCAGCTTATTTACCGGGTCTTCAGATACGCAGTATTTT.

The chain uses TRBV20-1 and TRBJ1-1; no clear D gene. CDR3 length: 14 amino acids. CDR1 and CDR2 (germline): DFQATT, SNEGSKA (reference sequence). V was pared by 3 bases and J by 0 bases, with 11 bases between. DNA for the CDR3: TGCAGTGCTAGTGCCGATAGTTTGAACACTGAAGCTTTCTTT. It codes for CSASADSLNTEAFF.

In its sample, this clonotype was seen a few times. The chain has TRBV4-3 and TRBJ2-2; D gene uncertain. CDR3 length equals 18 residues. V lost 0 bases to trimming and J lost 2 bases, with 16 bases between them. Germline CDR1 reads LGHNA; CDR2 reads YSLEER. The CDR3: CASSQEIRSPLNTGELFF. DNA for the CDR3: TGCGCCAGCAGCCAAGAAATCCGGTCCCCCCTAAACACCGGGGAGCTGTTTTTT.

At least ten counts were recorded for this clonotype. The chain joins TRBV7-2 to TRBJ2-1, with 8 bases matching TRBD2. The CDR3 is made up of 15 amino acids. CDR1 is SGHTA and CDR2 is FQGNSA in the germline V gene. The ends lost 3 bases at V and 0 bases at J; junction bases unmatched: 1. The CDR3, as DNA: TGTGCCAGCAGCTTGCGGGGGGACTCCTACAATGAGCAGTTCTTC. Encoded protein: CASSLRGDSYNEQFF.

The genes are TRBV3-1 and TRBJ2-7; D is unclear. V lost 4 bases and J 6 bases, leaving 7 bases between the germline ends. The CDR3 is 11 amino acids. Germline CDR1 is LGHDT and CDR2 is YNNKEL (reference sequence). In DNA, the CDR3 is TGTGCCAGCAGCCCCTCCCTCGAGCAGTACTTC. It specifies CASSPSLEQYF.

This clonotype was picked up a small number of times. V is TRBV11-2 and J is TRBJ2-7; D may be TRBD1 or TRBD2 (5 bases each). The CDR3 totals 16 residues. Deletions cut 1 base from V and 1 base from J, with 14 bases between. Looked up from germline, CDR1 is SGHAT and CDR2 is FQNNGV. Here the CDR3 DNA reads TGTGCCAGCAGCTTAGGCCGTGGGACGCCGTCCTACGAGCAGTACTTC. Amino acid sequence: CASSLGRGTPSYEQYF.

In the case of this clonotype: At one end the junction does not follow the germline gene, possibly because of a read error. The J gene is TRBJ2-1, the V gene TRBV7-7; a weak D match, TRBD2 (6 bases). Per germline, CDR1 SSHAT and CDR2 FNYEAQ (reference sequence). The length of the CDR3 is 16 residues. The DNA of the CDR3 is TGTGCCAACAGCAAACAACTAGCTAGCTCCTACAATGAGCAGTTCTTC. Amino acids: CANSKQLASSYNEQFF.

This clonotype has ten or more counts. The gene calls are TRBV7-9 and TRBJ2-5; D gene ambiguous. This CDR3 has 14 amino acids. Trimming removed 9 bases from V and 1 base from J, with 15 bases in between. Germline loops: CDR1 SEHNR, CDR2 FQNEAQ (reference sequence). CDR3 in amino acids: CASQDGSLQETQYF. In nucleotides, the CDR3 is TGTGCCAGTCAAGATGGCTCCCTCCAAGAGACCCAGTACTTC.

This clonotype was found many times. The rearrangement joins TRBV7-9 to TRBJ2-3, with D perhaps matching TRBD2 (5 bases). Germline V CDR1 and CDR2: SEHNR, FQNEAQ (reference sequence). The germline V and J ends were trimmed by 2 bases and 2 bases, with 11 bases remaining between them. This CDR3 has 15 residues. CDR3 loop: CASSLSVGVTDTQYF. DNA of the CDR3: TGTGCCAGCAGCTTATCGGTCGGGGTCACAGATACGCAGTATTTT.

The genes are TRBV5-6 and TRBJ1-2, with TRBD1 matching 8 bases. The CDR3 has 13 amino acids. The ends lost 4 bases at V and 5 bases at J; junction bases unmatched: 4. Germline V gene data show CDR1 as SGHDT and CDR2 as YYEEEE. The CDR3 nucleotides are TGTGCCAGCAGCAAAGACAGGGGATATGGCTACACCTTC. This translates into CASSKDRGYGYTF.

This clonotype has a count of ten or more. V gene TRBV12-3 or TRBV12-4 combines with J gene TRBJ1-5; TRBD1 agrees at 10 bases. The V segment lost 5 bases and the J segment 7 bases; nucleotides outside the gene matches: 8. CDR3 length equals 15 residues. This CDR3 is CASSARTGGGQPQHF. CDR3 nucleotide sequence: TGTGCCAGCAGTGCGCGGACAGGGGGAGGCCAGCCCCAGCATTTT.

This clonotype was counted many times. The chain uses TRBV5-6 and TRBJ2-6; tentative D call: TRBD2 (6 bases). The length of the CDR3 is 15 residues. Deletions cut 4 bases from V and 4 bases from J, with 12 bases between. CDR1 and CDR2 from the germline V gene are SGHDT and YYEEEE. Here the CDR3 reads CASSLGLSGANVLTF. CDR3 nucleotide sequence: TGTGCCAGCAGCCTGGGACTGTCAGGGGCCAACGTCCTGACTTTC.

This clonotype has a count of ten or more. The chain joins TRBV5-6 to TRBJ2-1; 7 nucleotides line up with TRBD1. The V gene's germline CDR1 is SGHDT and CDR2 YYEEEE. This CDR3 comprises 13 residues. J gave up 2 bases and V 5 bases, and 1 base lay outside the gene matches. Here the CDR3 DNA reads TGTGCCAGCAGAGGGACAGCCTACAATGAGCAGTTCTTC. Amino acids: CASRGTAYNEQFF.

Here the CDR3 reads CASGRLAGYEQYF. The CDR3 DNA reads TGCGCCAGCGGCCGACTAGCGGGCTACGAGCAGTACTTC. The rearrangement links TRBV5-1 to TRBJ2-7; the match to TRBD2 covers 10 bases. Trimming at V came to 7 bases and at J to 3 bases, leaving 4 bases not matched to a gene. There are 13 residues in the CDR3. The germline V gene has CDR1 SGHRS and CDR2 YFSETQ. The full variable domain, in which reference TRBV5-1 and TRBJ2-7 provide the parts outside the CDR3, is KAGVTQTPRYLIKTRGQQVTLSCSPISGHRSVSWYQQTPGQGLQFLFEYFSETQRNKGNFPGRFSGRQFSNSRSEMNVSTLELGDSALYLCASGRLAGYEQYFGPGTRLTVT.

The sample holds a few counts of this clonotype. V and J are TRBV10-1 and TRBJ1-1; possibly TRBD1 for D (6 bases). Germline V CDR1 and CDR2: WNHNN, SYGVQD (reference sequence). This CDR3 is built from 15 residues. The V and J ends lost 0 bases and 2 bases respectively, with 10 bases between them. CDR3 DNA: TGCGCCAGCAGTGAGTCAGGGGGAATCAACACTGAAGCTTTCTTT. Protein: CASSESGGINTEAFF.